This TCR beta chain was identified in a study of blood T cells in healthy people across ages. Study-level findings and limits: Getting older went along with TCR beta diversity per million T cells dropping roughly linearly. Lack of knowledge of donor CMV status possibly confounded expanded clonotype changes.

Note on this clonotype: Its antigen is not known.

The use of a sample-barcoded 5' primer and a J-beta primer mix characterized a second PCR of about 6 to 11 cycles. The template-switch adaptor, which had 12 random nucleotides, put a tag on each cDNA molecule. Each CDR3 protein is one row after TCRdb ran MiXCR on the 5' RACE reads. Of roughly 700,000 distinct CDR3 sequences listed, approximately 25% are singletons. CDR3 length: 17 amino acids. Germline-derived CDR1 and CDR2 are MDHEN and SYDVKM. The V and J ends lost 5 bases and 0 bases, in that order; junction bases with no gene match: 9. The sample was also reused in another study, on T cells of mothers and their children.

Sequenced sample: blood. This sequence joins TRBV28 and TRBJ2-3; TRBD1 agrees at 9 bases. The sequence derives from a boy aged 10-17 years in good health. CDR3 nucleotides: TGTGCCAGCAGTCCGGGACAGGGAGACCCTAGCACAGATACGCAGTATTTT. This encodes CASSPGQGDPSTDTQYF. The full variable domain, completed using reference TRBV28 and TRBJ2-3, is DVKVTQSSRYLVKRTGEKVFLECVQDMDHENMFWYRQDPGLGLRLIYFSYDVKMKEKGDIPEGYSVSREKKERFSLILESASTNQTSMYLCASSPGQGDPSTDTQYFGPGTRLTVL.